What follows describes a single T cell receptor beta chain. These data belong to a study of control samples from healthy donors and cancer patients. TCRdb keeps only in-frame clones here, not all; method: immunoSEQ multiplex PCR. Among roughly 100,000 clones listed, about 91% were seen once. The germline gives CDR1 SGHNT, CDR2 YYREEE (reference sequence). The CDR3 is 16 residues long. V shed 4 bases and J 4 bases; nucleotides not matched to a gene: 11. V is TRBV5-4 and J is TRBJ2-7; 10 bases map to TRBD1. The specimen was blood. This receptor was taken from a man younger than 45 in good health. The CDR3, as DNA: TGTGCCAGCAGCGGATCGGGACAGGGGACCTTATACGAGCAGTACTTC. Translated: CASSGSGQGTLYEQYF.